Shown below are 24 T cell receptor beta chains from a single sample sequenced in a study of T cell responses to AZD1222 COVID-19 vaccine (dated by TCRdb to the early 2020s). The library was made by the immunoSEQ multiplex PCR assay. TCRdb took this table from immuneACCESS and kept in-frame rearrangements with V and J called. Such tables lack part of the clones; where checked against another copy, unresolved V genes explain under half of the gap, and the rest is unexplained. The sample has some 170,000 clones on record, approximately 90% of them singletons. The ten largest clones capture roughly 4% of the sample. The intended sense of this specimen's time point label: about 28 days (+/-7) after the second vaccine dose. The treatment or condition label on this specimen signifies: meningococcal conjugate vaccine given as trial control. The starting material was peripheral blood, obtained 28 days after the second dose of the MenACWY control vaccine. All receptors derive from an adult who received the MenACWY meningococcal vaccine as a control.

A word on this clone: The sample has other DNA sequences that encode this CDR3 too. The chain uses TRBV7-2 and TRBJ2-1; maybe TRBD2 (5 bases). The CDR3 is made up of 15 amino acids. Trimming removed 0 bases from V and 0 bases from J, with 6 bases in between. Looked up from germline, CDR1 is SGHTA and CDR2 is FQGNSA. CDR3 amino acids: CASSLAGSSYNEQFF. CDR3 DNA: TGTGCCAGCAGCTTAGCAGGGAGCTCCTACAATGAGCAGTTCTTC.

This CDR3 reads CASSPGLYGGYTF. The CDR3 nucleotides are TGTGCCAGCAGCCCTGGACTATACGGCGGCTACACCTTC. The chain links TRBV27 to TRBJ1-2; no definite D call. V shed 6 bases and J shed 8 bases, with 16 bases lying between them. The CDR3 length is 13 residues. The germline V gene has CDR1 MNHEY and CDR2 SMNVEV (reference sequence).

This chain uses TRBV29-1 with TRBJ2-6; D is ambiguous. V lost 7 bases, J lost 2 bases, and 9 bases lay in between. Per germline, CDR1 SQVTM and CDR2 ANQGSEA. This CDR3 is built from 13 residues. CDR3 region: CSARSTGANVLTF. The CDR3 nucleotides are TGCAGCGCCCGGAGTACTGGGGCCAACGTCCTGACTTTC.

The chain carries TRBV5-5 and TRBJ1-1, with a tentative D call TRBD1 (5 bases). V was trimmed by 0 bases and J by 4 bases, leaving 7 bases between them. Germline V gives CDR1 SGHKS, CDR2 YYEKEE (reference sequence). This CDR3 is built from 13 residues. The CDR3 loop reads CASSLARATEAFF. For the CDR3, the DNA is TGTGCCAGCAGCTTGGCCAGGGCCACTGAAGCTTTCTTT.

The V and J genes are TRBV4-3 and TRBJ2-7, with TRBD1 matching 8 bases. Germline V gene data show CDR1 as LGHNA and CDR2 as YSLEER. V lost 0 bases and J lost 3; bases outside the gene matches: 7. The CDR3 totals 16 residues. The CDR3 nucleotides read TGCGCCAGCAGCCAAGATCTTAGGACAGGGAACTACGAGCAGTACTTC. It yields the protein CASSQDLRTGNYEQYF.

This rearrangement joins TRBV4-3 to TRBJ1-5; D unresolved. CDR3 length: 16 amino acids. CDR1 and CDR2 (germline): LGHNA, YSLEER. V was shortened by 0 bases and J by 7 bases, with 16 bases between the two germline ends. The CDR3 sequence: CASSQDPTATRQPQHF. The CDR3 DNA follows: TGCGCCAGCAGCCAAGATCCAACAGCCACTCGGCAGCCCCAGCATTTT.

This rearrangement joins TRBV12-3 or TRBV12-4 to TRBJ1-1; D may be TRBD1 (5 bases). CDR3 length equals 12 residues. V shed 3 bases and J shed 7 bases, with 9 bases lying between them. In DNA, the CDR3 is TGTGCCAGCAGTTTGTCGCAGGGTGAAGCTTTCTTT. It codes for CASSLSQGEAFF.

J is TRBJ1-3 and V is TRBV4-2; TRBD1 is a possible D gene (6 bases). V lost 6 bases and J lost 4, with 19 bases in between. Germline CDR1 reads LGHNA; CDR2 reads YNFKEQ. The CDR3 sequence is 16 residues long. The CDR3 DNA reads TGTGCCAGCAGTCACTCGGGGGGGCCAGCAGGAAACACCATATATTTT. This encodes CASSHSGGPAGNTIYF.

In nucleotides, the CDR3 is TGTGCCAGCAGTTCTAGCGGGAGATCCAAAAACATTCAGTACTTC. Translating it yields CASSSSGRSKNIQYF. This chain joins TRBV6-2 or TRBV6-3 and TRBJ2-4; 10 nucleotides match TRBD2. Germline assignment: CDR1 MNHEY and CDR2 SVGEGT. J was trimmed by 2 bases and V by 4 bases; bases with no gene match: 2. CDR3 length: 15 residues.

The J gene is TRBJ2-4, the V gene TRBV28; 7 bases map to TRBD1. V shed 7 bases, J shed 1 base, and the junction held 4 bases outside the gene matches. The CDR3 loop spans 14 amino acids. CDR1 and CDR2 (germline): MDHEN, SYDVKM. DNA for the CDR3: TGTGCCAGCATGCTACAGGGGGCCAAAAACATTCAGTACTTC. Translated, it gives CASMLQGAKNIQYF.

This clone was detected once. The chain uses TRBV7-9 and TRBJ1-4; unclear D gene. CDR1 and CDR2 (germline): SEHNR, FQNEAQ (reference sequence). This CDR3 is 15 amino acids long. V was pared by 1 base and J by 4 bases, with 10 bases between. This CDR3 is CASSLVLEINEKLFF. In DNA form, the CDR3 reads TGTGCCAGCAGCTTAGTCCTGGAGATTAATGAAAAACTGTTTTTT.

The rearrangement joins TRBV6-5 to TRBJ1-1; TRBD1 aligns across 8 bases. Unmatched junction bases numbered 8, after V lost 4 bases and J lost 7 bases. Per the germline V gene, CDR1 is MNHEY and CDR2 is SVGAGI. The CDR3 loop spans 14 amino acids. The CDR3 region is CASSWGATGGEAFF. DNA of the CDR3: TGTGCCAGCAGTTGGGGCGCTACAGGGGGTGAAGCTTTCTTT.

In DNA, the CDR3 is TGCGCCAGCAGCCACGACAGGGTCCAGCGGGAACTAAATGAGCAGTTCTTC. It encodes CASSHDRVQRELNEQFF. The chain recombines TRBV4-1 with TRBJ2-1, with D tentatively TRBD1 or TRBD2 (7 bases each). The CDR3 runs to 17 residues. V was shortened by 3 bases and J by 7 bases, with 22 bases between the two germline ends. Germline assignment: CDR1 MGHRA and CDR2 YSYEKL.

The chain has TRBV6-1 and TRBJ1-2; D is ambiguous. Germline CDR1 MNHNS, CDR2 SASEGT. This CDR3 comprises 14 residues. With 2 bases removed from V and 3 bases from J, the gap between germline ends came to 10 bases. The CDR3 DNA reads as TGTGCCAGCAGTGAATATGACCTCGACTATGGCTACACCTTC. Translating gives CASSEYDLDYGYTF.

The chain recombines TRBV28 with TRBJ2-7; 7 bases line up with TRBD1. CDR1 is MDHEN and CDR2 is SYDVKM in the germline V gene. This CDR3 is built from 14 residues. J was trimmed by 0 bases and V by 6 bases; bases with no gene match: 5. CDR3 protein: CASSKDRASYEQYF. In DNA, the CDR3 is TGTGCCAGCAGCAAAGACAGGGCCTCCTACGAGCAGTACTTC. Full variable domain (remainder filled in from reference TRBV28 and TRBJ2-7): DVKVTQSSRYLVKRTGEKVFLECVQDMDHENMFWYRQDPGLGLRLIYFSYDVKMKEKGDIPEGYSVSREKKERFSLILESASTNQTSMYLCASSKDRASYEQYFGPGTRLTVT.

The chain couples TRBV5-6 to TRBJ1-6; D is ambiguous. There are 16 residues in the CDR3. The V gene lost 7 bases and the J gene lost 7 bases, with 21 bases spanning the gap. Germline lookup yields CDR1 SGHDT and CDR2 YYEEEE. CDR3 in amino acids: CASSWSLNTRNSPLHF. The CDR3 nucleotides read TGTGCCAGCTCGTGGAGTTTGAACACGAGAAATTCACCCCTCCACTTT.

This clone was counted once. The CDR3 nucleotides are TGCGCCAGCACCAGGACAGGAGTTCCCAACGAGCAGTACTTC. Its translation: CASTRTGVPNEQYF. This chain connects TRBV5-1 to TRBJ2-7, with 7 nucleotides matching TRBD1. There are 14 residues in the CDR3. In germline, CDR1 is SGHRS, CDR2 YFSETQ. Trimming cost V 6 bases and J 5 bases; bases outside gene matches: 11.

The J gene is TRBJ2-2, the V gene TRBV5-6; no clear D. Germline V CDR1 and CDR2: SGHDT, YYEEEE. The CDR3 consists of 13 residues. Trimming removed 3 bases at V and 6 bases at J, with 9 bases between. In nucleotides, the CDR3 is TGTGCCAGCAGCTACGGACGGTCCGGGGAGCTGTTTTTT. This codes for CASSYGRSGELFF.

The chain recombines TRBV19 with TRBJ1-1; D gene ambiguous. CDR1 and CDR2 (germline): LNHDA, SQIVND (reference sequence). The CDR3 runs 12 residues. V lost 9 bases and J 1 base, leaving 9 bases between the germline ends. CDR3 loop: CASRRQNTEAFF. Written as DNA, the CDR3 is TGTGCCAGCCGACGGCAGAACACTGAAGCTTTCTTT.

The chain links TRBV7-2 to TRBJ2-5, with TRBD2 matching over 13 bases. J lost 5 bases, V lost 1 base, and 7 bases had no gene match. The germline CDR1 and CDR2 sequences are SGHTA and FQGNSA. The CDR3 runs to 17 residues. The CDR3 sequence is CASSLVTSGRARETQYF. In DNA form, the CDR3 reads TGTGCCAGCAGCTTAGTAACTAGCGGGAGGGCCCGGGAGACCCAGTACTTC.

The chain has TRBV4-1 and TRBJ2-5, with D possibly being TRBD2 (5 bases). Germline assignment: CDR1 MGHRA and CDR2 YSYEKL. The CDR3 has 14 residues. Deletions cut 3 bases from V and 2 bases from J, with 10 bases between. The CDR3 sequence: CASSQPGYQETQYF. The CDR3 DNA follows: TGCGCCAGCAGCCAGCCGGGATATCAAGAGACCCAGTACTTC.

This chain joins TRBV7-2 and TRBJ2-5, with TRBD1 as a possible D gene (6 bases). The V end was cut by 4 bases, the J end by 5 bases, with 11 bases between. From germline, CDR1 is SGHTA and CDR2 FQGNSA. CDR3 size: 13 residues. CDR3: CASSSSRGETQYF. As DNA, the CDR3 is TGTGCCAGCAGCTCGAGCAGGGGTGAGACCCAGTACTTC.

The chain is built from TRBV19 and TRBJ1-5; 10 bases are shared with TRBD1. The CDR3 length is 17 residues. Germline CDR1 reads LNHDA; CDR2 reads SQIVND (reference sequence). Trimming removed 5 bases from V and 4 bases from J; junction bases left unmatched: 11. CDR3 sequence (DNA): TGTGCCAGTAGTTTCACGACCCCGGGACAGGGGAATCAGCCCCAGCATTTT. This encodes CASSFTTPGQGNQPQHF. The variable domain in full, completed from reference TRBV19 and TRBJ1-5, reads DGGITQSPKYLFRKEGQNVTLSCEQNLNHDAMYWYRQDPGQGLRLIYYSQIVNDFQKGDIAEGYSVSREKKESFPLTVTSAQKNPTAFYLCASSFTTPGQGNQPQHFGDGTRLSIL.

The rearrangement uses TRBV5-1 and TRBJ2-5; TRBD1 might be the D (5 bases). The germline V gene has CDR1 SGHRS and CDR2 YFSETQ. The CDR3 has 13 residues. Trimming took 3 bases from V and 5 from J, leaving 11 bases between them. The CDR3 sequence is CASSSRAWETQYF. The CDR3 DNA sequence: TGCGCCAGCAGCTCCAGGGCATGGGAGACCCAGTACTTC. The variable domain in full, with the rest retrieved from reference TRBV5-1 and TRBJ2-5, is KAGVTQTPRYLIKTRGQQVTLSCSPISGHRSVSWYQQTPGQGLQFLFEYFSETQRNKGNFPGRFSGRQFSNSRSEMNVSTLELGDSALYLCASSSRAWETQYFGPGTRLLVL.